This T cell receptor beta chain originates from a study of regulatory T cells in long-lasting Graves disease. Study conclusions and caveats: Among samples with persistent disease, TRBV28, TRBJ1-2 and TRBJ2-5 were favored.

CDR3 length: 16 amino acids. Deletions cut 0 bases from V and 1 base from J, with 13 bases between. Germline V gene data show CDR1 as SGHRS and CDR2 as YFSETQ. The sample holds a few counts of this clonotype. No antigen is known for it. With iRepertoire HTBI primers and Arm-PCR of CDR3 regions, TCR beta libraries were built. Using its own MiXCR run on the multiplex PCR reads, TCRdb lists one record per CDR3 protein. This table holds about 660,000 distinct CDR3 sequences, around 30% found once. The sample's time point: persistent/refractory GD, antithyroid drugs over 5 years with positive TRAb. Scientists built the TCR library using RNA that was extracted from PBMCs.

This rearrangement joins TRBV5-1 to TRBJ1-1; the D is unclear. Source: peripheral blood mononuclear cells (PBMCs), taken when the disease was refractory, from a patient treated with antithyroid drugs. This receptor was obtained from a female donor with Graves disease. The CDR3 is CASSLAIVESNTEAFF. DNA of the CDR3: TGCGCCAGCAGCTTGGCTATAGTTGAGTCGAACACTGAAGCTTTCTTT.